The next 15 T cell receptor beta chains were all read from a single sample in a study of Ad26.COV2.S vaccination and SARS-CoV-2 variants. TCRdb's table, derived via immunoSEQ multiplex PCR, lists solely in-frame clones and lacks some. Among 300,000 to 350,000 clones, approximately 80% were seen once, and the ten largest hold 2% to 2.5%. The treatment here: some 20 received Ad26.COV2.S at low or high dose, single or two shots; several received placebo; per-sample allocation not given. Sample collection was performed on day 63 after the first vaccine or placebo injection. Sample: peripheral blood, taken in a trial of Ad26.COV2.S vaccine versus placebo. The receptor source for this set is a person between 18 and 65 years old who received the Ad26.COV2.S COVID-19 vaccine or a placebo.

Notes on this clone: The junction and the germline gene differ at one end; a read error may be behind it. This chain uses TRBV10-3 with TRBJ2-7; 8 positions match TRBD1. CDR1 and CDR2 (germline): ENHRY, SYGVKD. This CDR3 region has 15 residues. CDR3 sequence: CAIGVPRDRPYEQYF. The CDR3 coding sequence is TGTGCCATCGGGGTACCCCGGGACAGGCCCTATGAGCAGTACTTC.

The V gene is TRBV5-1, the J gene TRBJ2-7, with TRBD2 matching over 7 bases. This CDR3 contains 14 residues. Germline V gene data show CDR1 as SGHRS and CDR2 as YFSETQ. Losses at the gene ends were 5 bases for V and 2 bases for J; bases not matched to a gene: 7. CDR3 nucleotides: TGCGCCAGCAGAATATCCAGCGGGGCCTACGAGCAGTACTTC. Translating it yields CASRISSGAYEQYF.

The genes are TRBV30 and TRBJ1-2, with a weak D call TRBD1 (5 bases). V lost 0 bases and J lost 6, with 14 bases in between. The length of the CDR3 is 14 residues. Germline loops: CDR1 GTSNPN, CDR2 SVGIG (reference sequence). Here the CDR3 reads CAWSVGRETDGYTF. CDR3 nucleotide sequence: TGTGCCTGGAGTGTGGGCAGGGAGACGGATGGCTACACCTTC.

The gene calls are TRBV5-5 and TRBJ2-2, with D perhaps TRBD1 or TRBD2 (5 bases each). V lost 0 bases and J 6 bases, leaving 15 bases between the germline ends. There are 16 residues in the CDR3. The V gene's germline CDR1 is SGHKS and CDR2 YYEKEE (reference sequence). The CDR3 is CASSLATGAGAGELFF. The CDR3 nucleotides read TGTGCCAGCAGCTTGGCCACCGGGGCTGGGGCCGGGGAGCTGTTTTTT. Looking up the rest from reference TRBV5-5 and TRBJ2-2 gives the full variable domain: DAGVTQSPTHLIKTRGQQVTLRCSPISGHKSVSWYQQVLGQGPQFIFQYYEKEERGRGNFPDRFSARQFPNYSSELNVNALLLGDSALYLCASSLATGAGAGELFFGEGSRLTVL.

The chain carries TRBV19 and TRBJ2-5; D remains ambiguous. The CDR3 is made up of 13 amino acids. Trimming removed 7 bases at V and 4 bases at J, with 13 bases between. Germline loops: CDR1 LNHDA, CDR2 SQIVND (reference sequence). The CDR3 sequence is CASNARIRETQYF. CDR3 coding DNA: TGTGCCAGTAATGCTCGTATTCGAGAGACCCAGTACTTC.

The CDR3 is CASSFGGPRADTQYF. The DNA for the CDR3 is TGTGCCAGCAGCTTTGGGGGTCCCCGCGCAGATACGCAGTATTTT. The genes are TRBV5-6 and TRBJ2-3; D is possibly TRBD1 or TRBD2 (5 bases each). Trimming removed 2 bases from V and 4 bases from J, with 14 bases in between. The CDR3 extends over 15 amino acids. Germline lookup yields CDR1 SGHDT and CDR2 YYEEEE. The whole variable domain, remainder taken from reference TRBV5-6 and TRBJ2-3, is DAGVTQSPTHLIKTRGQQVTLRCSPKSGHDTVSWYQQALGQGPQFIFQYYEEEERQRGNFPDRFSGHQFPNYSSELNVNALLLGDSALYLCASSFGGPRADTQYFGPGTRLTVL.

The chain links TRBV9 to TRBJ1-1; D may be TRBD1 (5 bases). The V end was cut by 7 bases, the J end by 1 base, with 11 bases between. The CDR3 covers 13 residues. CDR1 SGDLS and CDR2 YYNGEE come from the germline V gene. CDR3 sequence reads: CASSRGGNTEAFF. The CDR3 DNA is TGTGCCAGCTCCCGGGGGGGGAACACTGAAGCTTTCTTT. Filled out from reference TRBV9 and TRBJ1-1, the complete variable domain reads DSGVTQTPKHLITATGQRVTLRCSPRSGDLSVYWYQQSLDQGLQFLIQYYNGEERAKGNILERFSAQQFPDLHSELNLSSLELGDSALYFCASSRGGNTEAFFGQGTRLTVV.

The rearrangement uses TRBV6-1 and TRBJ1-4; D gene uncertain. The CDR3 spans 14 residues. Trimming pared 0 bases from V and 16 bases from J, leaving 18 bases between. Germline V CDR1 and CDR2: MNHNS, SASEGT. The chain's CDR3 is CASSEALLGPRAFF. The CDR3, as DNA: TGTGCCAGCAGTGAAGCGCTTTTAGGTCCTAGGGCGTTTTTT.

The rearrangement links TRBV2 to TRBJ1-2; D unclear. Germline values: CDR1 SNHLY, CDR2 FYNNEI. The CDR3 contains 12 residues. Trimming took off 3 bases at V and 4 bases at J, with 6 bases between the two ends. CDR3 DNA: TGTGCCAGCAGTGACAGGCCCTATGGCTACACCTTC. This gives the protein CASSDRPYGYTF.

The V and J genes are TRBV3-1 (or the pseudogene TRBV3-2) and TRBJ1-6, with D possibly being TRBD1 (5 bases). V lost 2 bases, J lost 7 bases, and 15 bases lay in between. Per germline, CDR1 LGHDT and CDR2 YNNKEL (reference sequence). The CDR3 contains 16 residues. The CDR3 coding sequence is TGTGCCAGCAGCCAAATGCGTCAGGGTGTGAATTCACCCCTCCACTTT. Encoded protein: CASSQMRQGVNSPLHF.

In its sample, this clone was seen a few times. V and J are TRBV12-3 or TRBV12-4 and TRBJ1-1; no reliable D call. V lost 6 bases and J 3 bases, leaving 5 bases between the germline ends. The CDR3 contains 11 residues. Written as DNA, the CDR3 is TGTGCCAGCAGCCATTACACTGAAGCTTTCTTT. It encodes CASSHYTEAFF.

The chain employs TRBV3-1 (or the pseudogene TRBV3-2) and TRBJ2-5, with TRBD2 matching 7 bases. V lost 8 bases to trimming and J lost 2 bases; unmatched junction nucleotides: 5. CDR1 and CDR2 (germline): LGHDT, YNNKEL (reference sequence). The CDR3 length is 13 residues. The CDR3 bases are TGTGCCAGCGGAGCGGGGCGGCAAGAGACCCAGTACTTC. It encodes CASGAGRQETQYF.

The chain has TRBV5-1 and TRBJ2-1; 8 bases agree with TRBD2. After removal of 4 bases from V and 5 bases from J, the junction contained 11 bases not matched to a gene. The CDR3 runs to 16 residues. From germline, CDR1 is SGHRS and CDR2 YFSETQ. The CDR3 here is CASSSRGGRYDNEQFF. The DNA of the CDR3 is TGCGCCAGCAGCAGTCGCGGGGGGCGGTATGACAATGAGCAGTTCTTC.

The chain joins TRBV5-1 to TRBJ2-2; D is possibly TRBD1 or TRBD2 (5 bases each). The germline gives CDR1 SGHRS, CDR2 YFSETQ. There are 14 residues in the CDR3. The germline V and J ends were trimmed by 2 bases and 7 bases, with 12 bases remaining between them. The CDR3 protein is CASSFQGAVGELFF. The CDR3 DNA reads TGCGCCAGCAGCTTCCAGGGAGCGGTCGGGGAGCTGTTTTTT. The whole variable domain, remainder taken from reference TRBV5-1 and TRBJ2-2, is KAGVTQTPRYLIKTRGQQVTLSCSPISGHRSVSWYQQTPGQGLQFLFEYFSETQRNKGNFPGRFSGRQFSNSRSEMNVSTLELGDSALYLCASSFQGAVGELFFGEGSRLTVL.

The J gene is TRBJ2-3, the V gene TRBV23-1; 12 bases agree with TRBD1. TRBV23-1 counts as an open reading frame of uncertain function. The CDR3 runs to 17 residues. V dropped 1 base and J dropped 2; count of bases not matched to a gene: 4. The CDR3: CASSQFPGQGATDTQYF. DNA of the CDR3: TGCGCCAGCAGTCAATTTCCGGGACAGGGGGCCACAGATACGCAGTATTTT.